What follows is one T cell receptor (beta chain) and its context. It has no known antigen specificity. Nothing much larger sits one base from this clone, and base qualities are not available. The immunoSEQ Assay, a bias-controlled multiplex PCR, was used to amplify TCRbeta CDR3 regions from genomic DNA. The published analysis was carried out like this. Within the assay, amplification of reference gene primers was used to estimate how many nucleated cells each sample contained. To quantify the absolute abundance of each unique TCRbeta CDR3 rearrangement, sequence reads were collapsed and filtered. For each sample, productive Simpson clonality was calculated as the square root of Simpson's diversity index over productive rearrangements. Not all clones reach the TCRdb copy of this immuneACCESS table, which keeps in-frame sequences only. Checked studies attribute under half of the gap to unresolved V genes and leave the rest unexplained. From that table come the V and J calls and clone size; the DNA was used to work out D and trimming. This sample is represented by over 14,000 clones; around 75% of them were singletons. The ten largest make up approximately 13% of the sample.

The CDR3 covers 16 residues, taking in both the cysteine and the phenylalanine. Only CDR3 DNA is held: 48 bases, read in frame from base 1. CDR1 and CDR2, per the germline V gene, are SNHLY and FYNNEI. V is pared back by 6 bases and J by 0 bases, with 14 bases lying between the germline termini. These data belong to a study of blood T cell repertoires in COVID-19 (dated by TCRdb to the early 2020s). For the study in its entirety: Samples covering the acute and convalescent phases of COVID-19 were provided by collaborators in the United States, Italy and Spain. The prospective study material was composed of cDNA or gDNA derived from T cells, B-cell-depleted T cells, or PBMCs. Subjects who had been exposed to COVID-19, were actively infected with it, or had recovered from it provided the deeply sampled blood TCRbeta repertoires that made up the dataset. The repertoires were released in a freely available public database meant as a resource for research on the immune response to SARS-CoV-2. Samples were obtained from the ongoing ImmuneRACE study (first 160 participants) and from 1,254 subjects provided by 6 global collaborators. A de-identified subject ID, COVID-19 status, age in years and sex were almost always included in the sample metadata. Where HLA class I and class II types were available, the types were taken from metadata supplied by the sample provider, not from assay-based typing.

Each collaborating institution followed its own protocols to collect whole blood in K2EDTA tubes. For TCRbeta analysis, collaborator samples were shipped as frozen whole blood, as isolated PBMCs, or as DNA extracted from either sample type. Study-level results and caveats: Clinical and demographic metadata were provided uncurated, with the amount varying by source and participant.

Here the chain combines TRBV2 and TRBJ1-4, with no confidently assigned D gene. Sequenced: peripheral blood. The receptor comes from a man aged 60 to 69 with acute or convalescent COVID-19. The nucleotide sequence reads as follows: TGTGCCAGCAGCTGGGGAGAGACCGCAACTAATGAAAAACTGTTTTTT. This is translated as CASSWGETATNEKLFF.